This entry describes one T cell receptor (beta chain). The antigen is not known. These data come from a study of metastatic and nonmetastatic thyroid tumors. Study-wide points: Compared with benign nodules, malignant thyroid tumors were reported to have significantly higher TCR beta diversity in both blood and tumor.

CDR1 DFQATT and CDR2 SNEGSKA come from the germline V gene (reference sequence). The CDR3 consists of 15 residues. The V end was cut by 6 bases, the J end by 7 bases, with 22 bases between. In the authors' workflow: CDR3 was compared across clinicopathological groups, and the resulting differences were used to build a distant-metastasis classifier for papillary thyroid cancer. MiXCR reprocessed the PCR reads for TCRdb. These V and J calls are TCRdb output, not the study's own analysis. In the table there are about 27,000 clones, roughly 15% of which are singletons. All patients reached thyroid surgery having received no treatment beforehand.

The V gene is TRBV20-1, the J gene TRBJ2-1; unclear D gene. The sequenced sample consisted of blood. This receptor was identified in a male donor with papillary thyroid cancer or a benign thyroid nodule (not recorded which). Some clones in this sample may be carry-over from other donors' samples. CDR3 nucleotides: TGCAGTGCCCTGCCCCTATCGCGACTCTGGAATGAGCAGTTCTTC. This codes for CSALPLSRLWNEQFF.